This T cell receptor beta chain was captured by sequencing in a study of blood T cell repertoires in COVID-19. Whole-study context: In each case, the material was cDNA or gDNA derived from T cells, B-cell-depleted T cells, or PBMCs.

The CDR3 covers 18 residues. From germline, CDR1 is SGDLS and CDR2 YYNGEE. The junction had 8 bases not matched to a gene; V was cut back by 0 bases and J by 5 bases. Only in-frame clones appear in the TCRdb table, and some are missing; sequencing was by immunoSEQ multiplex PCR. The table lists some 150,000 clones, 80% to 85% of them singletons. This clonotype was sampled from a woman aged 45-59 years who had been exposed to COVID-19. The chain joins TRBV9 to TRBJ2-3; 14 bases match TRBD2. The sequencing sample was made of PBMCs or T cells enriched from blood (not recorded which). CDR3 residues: CASSVGTSGRIRGDTQYF. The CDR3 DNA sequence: TGTGCCAGCAGCGTAGGGACTAGCGGGAGGATAAGGGGAGATACGCAGTATTTT.